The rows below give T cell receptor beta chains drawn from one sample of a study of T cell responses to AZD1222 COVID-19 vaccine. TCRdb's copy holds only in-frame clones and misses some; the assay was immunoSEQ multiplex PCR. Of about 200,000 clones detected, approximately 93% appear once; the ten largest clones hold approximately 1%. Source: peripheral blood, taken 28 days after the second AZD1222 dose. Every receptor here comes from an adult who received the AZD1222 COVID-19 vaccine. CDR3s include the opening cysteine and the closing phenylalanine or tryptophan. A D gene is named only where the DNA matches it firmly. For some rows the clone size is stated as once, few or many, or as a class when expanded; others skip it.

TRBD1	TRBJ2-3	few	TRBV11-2	CASSLEQGSTDTQYF	TGTGCCAGCAGCTTAGAACAGGGGAGCACAGATACGCAGTATTTT
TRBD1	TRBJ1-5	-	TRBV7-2	CASSAQTGGGQPQHF	TGTGCCAGCAGCGCCCAGACAGGGGGCGGTCAGCCCCAGCATTTT
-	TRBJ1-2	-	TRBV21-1	CASSKGRTGVTGYTF	TGTGCCAGCAGCAAAGGGAGGACAGGGGTTACCGGCTACACCTTC
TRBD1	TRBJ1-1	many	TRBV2	CASSEDRVTEAFF	TGTGCCAGCAGTGAGGACAGGGTCACTGAAGCTTTCTTT
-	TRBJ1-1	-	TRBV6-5	CASKKNEAFF	TGTGCCAGCAAGAAAAATGAAGCTTTCTTT
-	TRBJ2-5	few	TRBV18	CASSPPSGLETQYF	TGTGCCAGCTCACCACCAAGTGGATTGGAGACCCAGTACTTC
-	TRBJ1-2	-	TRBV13	CASSFLSLDIYGYTF	TGTGCCAGCAGCTTTTTGAGCCTGGATATTTATGGCTACACCTTC
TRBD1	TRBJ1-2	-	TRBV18	CASSGQAMVYGYTF	TGTGCCAGCTCAGGACAGGCAATGGTTTATGGCTACACCTTC
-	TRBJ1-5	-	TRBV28	CASILYMERNQPQHF	TGTGCCAGCATCTTATACATGGAGCGGAATCAGCCCCAGCATTTT
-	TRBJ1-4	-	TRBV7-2	CASSLAGRKLFF	TGTGCCAGCAGCTTAGCGGGACGGAAACTGTTTTTT
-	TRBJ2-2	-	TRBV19	CASTSRTNTGELFF	TGTGCCAGTACGAGCAGGACGAACACCGGGGAGCTGTTTTTT
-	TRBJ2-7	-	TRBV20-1	CSVGGVYEQYF	TGCAGTGTAGGGGGGGTCTACGAGCAGTACTTC
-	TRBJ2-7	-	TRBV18	CASSPNPRLHEQYF	TGTGCCAGCTCACCAAATCCCAGGTTGCACGAGCAGTACTTC
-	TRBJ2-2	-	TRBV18	CATNPGLNTGELFF	TGTGCCACCAACCCGGGACTTAACACCGGGGAGCTGTTTTTT
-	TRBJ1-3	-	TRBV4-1	CASSQGSPSGNTIYF	TGCGCCAGCAGCCAAGGCAGCCCCTCTGGAAACACCATATATTTT
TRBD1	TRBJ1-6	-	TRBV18	CASSLNPGTGDSPLHF	TGTGCCAGCTCGCTCAATCCCGGGACAGGGGATTCACCCCTCCACTTT
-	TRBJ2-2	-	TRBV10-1	CASSPGLAYTGELFF	TGCGCCAGCAGCCCGGGACTCGCCTACACCGGGGAGCTGTTTTTT
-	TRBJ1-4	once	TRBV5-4	CASSTGTQNEKLFF	TGTGCCAGCAGCACTGGGACTCAGAATGAAAAACTGTTTTTT
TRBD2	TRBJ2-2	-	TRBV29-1	CSAGLAVGELFF	TGCAGCGCCGGACTAGCGGTCGGGGAGCTGTTTTTT
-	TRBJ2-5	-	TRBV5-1	CASSLGTFTGNQETQYF	TGCGCCAGCAGCTTGGGCACCTTCACAGGAAATCAAGAGACCCAGTACTTC
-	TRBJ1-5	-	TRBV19	CASKSLGAHQPQHF	TGTGCCAGTAAGTCGCTGGGGGCACATCAGCCCCAGCATTTT
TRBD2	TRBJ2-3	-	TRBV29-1	CSGRQRGATDTQYF	TGCAGCGGACGGCAGCGGGGGGCCACAGATACGCAGTATTTT
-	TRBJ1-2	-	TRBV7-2	CASSLARGRSHAGYTF	TGTGCCAGCAGCTTAGCAAGGGGGAGGTCTCACGCTGGCTACACCTTC
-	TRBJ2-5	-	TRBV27	CASSPLVLGGGPIQYF	TGTGCCAGCAGTCCTCTCGTCTTAGGAGGTGGACCGATCCAGTACTTC
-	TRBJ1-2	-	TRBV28	CASNPLGVNYGYTF	TGTGCCAGCAACCCCCTCGGAGTAAACTATGGCTACACCTTC
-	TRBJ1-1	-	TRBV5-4	CASSLQGPTEAFF	TGTGCCAGCAGCTTGCAGGGGCCCACTGAAGCTTTCTTT
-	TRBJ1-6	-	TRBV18	CASSLNNSPLHF	TGTGCCAGCTCACTAAACAATTCACCCCTCCACTTT
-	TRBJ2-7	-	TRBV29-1	CSVVGVQSSYEQYF	TGCAGCGTTGTGGGAGTACAGAGCTCCTACGAGCAGTACTTC
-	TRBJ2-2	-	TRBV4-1	CASSQVPGLNTGELFF	TGCGCCAGCAGCCAAGTCCCAGGTTTAAACACCGGGGAGCTGTTTTTT
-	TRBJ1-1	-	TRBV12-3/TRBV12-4	CASSLGVNTEAFF	TGTGCCAGCAGTTTGGGGGTGAACACTGAAGCTTTCTTT
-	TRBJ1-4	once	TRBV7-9	CASSFTGVNEKLFF	TGTGCCAGCAGCTTTACCGGGGTTAATGAAAAACTGTTTTTT
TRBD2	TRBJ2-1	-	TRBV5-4	CACGGAGNEQFF	TGTGCCTGCGGGGGGGCCGGGAATGAGCAGTTCTTC
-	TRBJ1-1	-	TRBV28	CASRKQVHTEAFF	TGTGCCAGCAGAAAGCAGGTGCACACTGAAGCTTTCTTT
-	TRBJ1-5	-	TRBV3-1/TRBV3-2	CASSQGLTADNSGNQPQHF	TGTGCCAGCAGCCAAGGTCTCACAGCTGATAATAGCGGCAATCAGCCCCAGCATTTT
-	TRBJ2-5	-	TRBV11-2	CASSLHLGTQETQYF	TGTGCCAGCAGCTTACACTTAGGGACCCAAGAGACCCAGTACTTC
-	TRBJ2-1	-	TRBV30	CAWSAQLGQEQFF	TGTGCCTGGAGTGCACAACTCGGGCAGGAGCAGTTCTTC
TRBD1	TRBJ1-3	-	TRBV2	CASRRDREGTIYF	TGTGCCAGCAGGAGGGACAGGGAGGGAACCATATATTTT
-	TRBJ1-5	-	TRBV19	CASSTRDNQPQHF	TGTGCCAGTAGTACCAGGGACAATCAGCCCCAGCATTTT
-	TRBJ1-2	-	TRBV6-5	CAGRGIANYGYTF	TGTGCCGGGAGGGGAATCGCTAACTATGGCTACACCTTC
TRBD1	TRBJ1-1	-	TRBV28	CASTYRGRTEAFF	TGTGCCAGCACGTACAGGGGTCGTACCGAAGCTTTCTTT
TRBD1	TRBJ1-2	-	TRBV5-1	CASSPTDRGNGYTF	TGCGCCAGCAGCCCGACGGACAGGGGAAATGGCTACACCTTC